What follows are 32 T cell receptor beta chains derived from one specimen sequenced in a study of blood T cell repertoires in COVID-19. Method: immunoSEQ multiplex PCR; TCRdb's copy keeps in-frame clones and lacks some. The sample records fewer than 75,000 clones, nearly 80% being singletons. The sequenced sample consisted of peripheral blood. Receptors were obtained from a woman in her sixties with acute or convalescent COVID-19.

This chain links TRBV5-4 with TRBJ1-2; 8 nucleotides match TRBD1. Germline V gives CDR1 SGHNT, CDR2 YYREEE (reference sequence). Losses at the gene ends were 0 bases for V and 8 bases for J; bases not matched to a gene: 6. CDR3 size: 14 residues. CDR3 coding DNA: TGTGCCAGCAGCTTGGCAGGGGGCCTGCGGGGCTACACCTTC. Translation gives CASSLAGGLRGYTF.

The rearrangement uses TRBV12-5 and TRBJ2-7; weak D call: TRBD2 (6 bases). This CDR3 is 14 amino acids long. V lost 3 bases, J lost 3 bases, and 12 bases lay in between. Germline loops: CDR1 LGHNT, CDR2 FRNRAP. This chain's CDR3 is CASGFGEVGYEQYF. The CDR3 coding sequence is TGTGCTAGTGGTTTTGGGGAGGTGGGCTACGAGCAGTACTTC.

The chain carries TRBV7-9 and TRBJ2-3; D might be TRBD2 (6 bases). Germline V gene lookup returns CDR1 SEHNR and CDR2 FQNEAQ (reference sequence). V lost 4 bases and J 6 bases, leaving 20 bases between the germline ends. The CDR3 is 16 residues long. The CDR3 DNA reads TGTGCCAGCAGCTCCGAATCGGAGGGGAGGACGGATACGCAGTATTTT. Protein sequence: CASSSESEGRTDTQYF.

This rearrangement joins TRBV5-4 to TRBJ1-2; TRBD1 matches 11 bases. Germline CDR1 is SGHNT and CDR2 is YYREEE (reference sequence). This CDR3 region has 14 residues. J lost 8 bases, V lost 2 bases, and 5 bases had no gene match. CDR3: CASSLGQGARGYTF. In DNA, the CDR3 is TGTGCCAGCAGCTTAGGACAGGGGGCGCGGGGCTACACCTTC.

The chain uses TRBV11-3 and TRBJ2-3; weak D call: TRBD2 (6 bases). Trimming cost V 0 bases and J 9 bases, with 10 bases left between them. This CDR3 is 13 amino acids long. In germline, CDR1 is SGHNT, CDR2 YENEEA. The CDR3 here is CASSLEGGQTQYF. In nucleotides, the CDR3 is TGTGCCAGCAGCTTAGAGGGGGGTCAAACGCAGTATTTT.

The chain employs TRBV27 and TRBJ1-1; D may be TRBD1 (5 bases). CDR3 length equals 14 residues. Deletions cut 2 bases from V and 4 bases from J, with 11 bases between. Germline assignment: CDR1 MNHEY and CDR2 SMNVEV (reference sequence). The CDR3 region has the DNA TGTGCCAGCAGTTTAAGCACCAGGGTCACTGAAGCTTTCTTT. It codes for CASSLSTRVTEAFF.

This chain joins TRBV10-1 and TRBJ2-6, with TRBD1 matching 9 bases. Germline CDR1 reads WNHNN; CDR2 reads SYGVQD (reference sequence). This CDR3 has 16 residues. V dropped 4 bases and J dropped 2; count of bases not matched to a gene: 3. The CDR3 region has the DNA TGCGCCAGCAGTGGGACAGGGGTCGCTGGGGCCAACGTCCTGACTTTC. Protein: CASSGTGVAGANVLTF.

J is TRBJ1-5 and V is TRBV19; 8 bases agree with TRBD1. The CDR3 is 16 amino acids. Germline assignment: CDR1 LNHDA and CDR2 SQIVND (reference sequence). V lost 0 bases to trimming and J lost 6 bases; unmatched junction nucleotides: 7. The CDR3 protein is CASSIERQGIGQPQHF. CDR3 in DNA: TGTGCCAGTAGTATAGAGAGACAGGGGATTGGTCAGCCCCAGCATTTT.

This chain links TRBV14 with TRBJ2-3, with a weak D call TRBD1 (7 bases). This CDR3 is built from 15 residues. CDR1 and CDR2 (germline): SGHDN, FVKESK. Trimming cost V 0 bases and J 6 bases, with 13 bases left between them. The CDR3 bases are TGTGCCAGCAGCCAAGAGCAGGGGGGATGGGATACGCAGTATTTT. Amino acid sequence: CASSQEQGGWDTQYF.

V gene TRBV27 combines with J gene TRBJ1-5; the D is unclear. Germline CDR1 reads MNHEY; CDR2 reads SMNVEV (reference sequence). Trimming left V 2 bases short and J 2 bases short, with 10 bases between. The CDR3 has 15 amino acids. The CDR3: CASSLTRRGNQPQHF. The CDR3 coding sequence is TGTGCCAGCAGTTTAACGAGGAGGGGCAATCAGCCCCAGCATTTT.

The chain couples TRBV6-5 to TRBJ2-2; 10 nucleotides align to TRBD1. The germline CDR1 and CDR2 sequences are MNHEY and SVGAGI. The V segment lost 1 base and the J segment 7 bases; nucleotides outside the gene matches: 6. The CDR3 totals 16 residues. CDR3 protein: CASSYWPGQGNGELFF. CDR3 bases: TGTGCCAGCAGTTACTGGCCGGGACAGGGGAACGGGGAGCTGTTTTTT.

The CDR3 reads CASRSGGDEQYF. The CDR3 nucleotides read TGTGCCAGCAGAAGCGGAGGGGACGAGCAGTACTTC. The chain carries TRBV28 and TRBJ2-7, with D perhaps TRBD2 (6 bases). Germline assignment: CDR1 MDHEN and CDR2 SYDVKM. The CDR3 runs to 12 residues. With 6 bases removed from V and 5 bases from J, the gap between germline ends came to 11 bases.

The chain joins TRBV5-4 to TRBJ2-3; TRBD1 matches at 8 bases. Per germline, CDR1 SGHNT and CDR2 YYREEE (reference sequence). Trimming removed 3 bases from V and 2 bases from J; junction bases left unmatched: 8. The CDR3 runs 16 residues. This CDR3 is CASSSRQGTYTDTQYF. As DNA, the CDR3 is TGTGCCAGCAGCTCGAGACAGGGGACATACACAGATACGCAGTATTTT.

The CDR3 is CASSQESGGSSTDTQYF. Here the CDR3 DNA reads TGCGCCAGCAGCCAAGAAAGCGGAGGAAGTAGCACAGATACGCAGTATTTT. The chain combines TRBV4-3 with TRBJ2-3, with TRBD2 as a possible D gene (5 bases). CDR3 size: 17 residues. In germline, CDR1 is LGHNA, CDR2 YSLEER. The V end lost 0 bases, the J end lost 0 bases, and 13 bases lay between the germline ends.

V is TRBV5-4 and J is TRBJ1-3; a possible D gene is TRBD1 (5 bases). There are 15 residues in the CDR3. Germline V gene sequence: CDR1 SGHNT, CDR2 YYREEE (reference sequence). Trimming stripped 3 bases from V and 2 bases from J, with 12 bases between. The CDR3 bases are TGTGCCAGCAGCTGGGGGGTGCGGGCTGGAAACACCATATATTTT. Translated, it gives CASSWGVRAGNTIYF.

This clone appeared once. The CDR3 DNA follows: TGCAGCGTTGAAGATCTAGGGACAGGGATCAATGAGCAGTTCTTC. Translated: CSVEDLGTGINEQFF. The rearrangement links TRBV29-1 to TRBJ2-1; TRBD1 agrees at 9 bases. The CDR3 loop spans 15 amino acids. V was clipped by 0 bases and J by 6 bases; unmatched bases: 6. The germline V gene has CDR1 SQVTM and CDR2 ANQGSEA.

The chain has TRBV5-1 and TRBJ2-2; TRBD2 might be the D (6 bases). Between the trimmed V and J ends, which lost 0 bases and 2 bases, there was a span of 17 bases. This CDR3 has 18 residues. Germline CDR1 SGHRS, CDR2 YFSETQ. The CDR3 is CASSLAWGLPSNTGELFF. The CDR3, as DNA: TGCGCCAGCAGCTTGGCCTGGGGACTCCCTTCCAACACCGGGGAGCTGTTTTTT.

This chain uses TRBV29-1 with TRBJ2-7, with 9 bases identical to TRBD1. This CDR3 spans 14 amino acids. CDR1 and CDR2 (germline): SQVTM, ANQGSEA. V gave up 6 bases and J gave up 2 bases; unmatched junction bases: 8. CDR3: CSVVWTGEPYEQYF. The CDR3 nucleotides are TGCAGCGTCGTCTGGACAGGGGAACCCTACGAGCAGTACTTC.

The chain combines TRBV12-3 or TRBV12-4 with TRBJ2-3, with D unclear. The CDR3 is made up of 13 amino acids. Between the trimmed V and J ends, which lost 1 base and 4 bases, there was a span of 6 bases. For the CDR3, the DNA is TGTGCCAGCAGTTTAGTCCCTGCAGATACGCAGTATTTT. Its protein product is CASSLVPADTQYF.

This clone was picked up many times. The chain carries TRBV7-2 and TRBJ2-1; no definite D call. Germline CDR1 reads SGHTA; CDR2 reads FQGNSA. V was clipped by 2 bases and J by 7 bases, with 9 bases between them. The CDR3 sequence is 13 residues long. This CDR3 is CASSLLLGNEQFF. DNA for the CDR3: TGTGCCAGCAGCTTATTACTCGGGAATGAGCAGTTCTTC.

This chain connects TRBV18 to TRBJ2-3, with 7 bases aligning to TRBD1. Germline V CDR1 and CDR2: KGHSH, LQKENI. The CDR3 covers 15 residues. Trimming removed 2 bases from V and 1 base from J; junction bases left unmatched: 3. The CDR3 sequence: CASSPRTGGTDTQYF. In DNA, the CDR3 is TGTGCCAGCTCACCAAGGACAGGAGGCACAGATACGCAGTATTTT.

This clone has more than one count but fewer than ten. The chain couples TRBV10-1 to TRBJ2-3; D not certain. The CDR3 covers 13 residues. The ends were cut back, 6 bases at V and 1 base at J, with 8 bases in the middle. Per germline, CDR1 WNHNN and CDR2 SYGVQD (reference sequence). The chain's CDR3 is CASSPRGTDTQYF. Here the CDR3 DNA reads TGCGCCAGCAGCCCGAGAGGCACAGATACGCAGTATTTT.

The chain combines TRBV30 with TRBJ1-6; the D gene is possibly TRBD1 (6 bases). This CDR3 is 14 amino acids long. Per germline, CDR1 GTSNPN and CDR2 SVGIG (reference sequence). Between the trimmed V and J ends, which lost 4 bases and 5 bases, there was a span of 12 bases. Here the CDR3 reads CAWTKDSHNSPLHF. CDR3 DNA sequence: TGTGCCTGGACGAAGGACAGCCATAATTCACCCCTCCACTTT.

The V call is TRBV5-1, the J call TRBJ2-3, with D hard to call. This CDR3 region has 12 residues. V shed 4 bases and J shed 0 bases, with 3 bases lying between them. The germline gives CDR1 SGHRS, CDR2 YFSETQ. In nucleotides, the CDR3 is TGCGCCAGCAGCCCTAGCACAGATACGCAGTATTTT. Translated, it gives CASSPSTDTQYF.

The V and J genes are TRBV5-1 and TRBJ2-3; the D is unclear. Trimming left V 2 bases short and J 1 base short, with 11 bases between. The germline gives CDR1 SGHRS, CDR2 YFSETQ. The CDR3 is 15 amino acids. In nucleotides, the CDR3 is TGCGCCAGCAGCTTAGGAGACCCCCGCACAGATACGCAGTATTTT. It translates to CASSLGDPRTDTQYF.

The chain carries TRBV3-1 (or the pseudogene TRBV3-2) and TRBJ1-5, with 8 bases that match TRBD1. Germline assignment: CDR1 LGHDT and CDR2 YNNKEL (reference sequence). J was trimmed by 5 bases and V by 5 bases; bases with no gene match: 2. The CDR3 covers 13 residues. In DNA form, the CDR3 reads TGTGCCAGCAGCACAGGGGGGCATCAGCCCCAGCATTTT. Protein sequence: CASSTGGHQPQHF.

The count of this clone is one. The chain is built from TRBV6-2 or TRBV6-3 and TRBJ1-1; a possible D gene is TRBD1 (6 bases). CDR3 length equals 14 residues. Germline V gene sequence: CDR1 MNHEY, CDR2 SVGEGT. Trimming left V 5 bases short and J 1 base short, with 11 bases between. The CDR3, as DNA: TGTGCCAGCAGTAGAACACAGGGGAACACTGAAGCTTTCTTT. It codes for CASSRTQGNTEAFF.

On this clone: The sample holds other DNA sequences that translate to the same CDR3. The chain couples TRBV5-1 to TRBJ2-7, with no clear D. The CDR3 sequence is 14 residues long. The germline CDR1 and CDR2 sequences are SGHRS and YFSETQ. The ends were cut back, 0 bases at V and 1 base at J, with 8 bases in the middle. As DNA, the CDR3 is TGCGCCAGCAGCTTGGTGGCCGGGTCCTACGAGCAGTACTTC. Translation: CASSLVAGSYEQYF. The full variable domain, rest sourced from reference TRBV5-1 and TRBJ2-7, is KAGVTQTPRYLIKTRGQQVTLSCSPISGHRSVSWYQQTPGQGLQFLFEYFSETQRNKGNFPGRFSGRQFSNSRSEMNVSTLELGDSALYLCASSLVAGSYEQYFGPGTRLTVT.

This chain uses TRBV6-1 with TRBJ1-1; TRBD1 is a possible D gene (6 bases). Looked up from germline, CDR1 is MNHNS and CDR2 is SASEGT. The CDR3 extends over 12 amino acids. Trimming stripped 3 bases from V and 7 bases from J, with 9 bases between. CDR3 sequence reads: CASSEQGHEAFF. Here the CDR3 DNA reads TGTGCCAGCAGTGAGCAGGGGCATGAAGCTTTCTTT.

The V call is TRBV5-1, the J call TRBJ1-3, with TRBD1 identical over 11 bases. The CDR3 loop spans 16 amino acids. Germline trimming cut 4 bases from V and 2 bases from J; bases unmatched to any gene: 5. The germline V gene encodes CDR1 SGHRS and CDR2 YFSETQ. The CDR3 spells CASSPGTGGPGNTIYF. Here the CDR3 DNA reads TGCGCCAGCAGCCCGGGGACAGGGGGACCTGGAAACACCATATATTTT.

The chain carries TRBV7-9 and TRBJ2-7; 8 bases line up with TRBD1. CDR3 length equals 13 residues. The J segment lost 9 bases and the V segment lost 8 bases, leaving 12 bases of the junction unmatched. Per the germline V gene, CDR1 is SEHNR and CDR2 is FQNEAQ (reference sequence). The CDR3 nucleotides are TGTGCCAGCGGGGTTGGGGACAGGATCGCGCAGTACTTC. Translated: CASGVGDRIAQYF.

This rearrangement joins TRBV6-5 to TRBJ2-7; 9 nucleotides line up with TRBD1. The V and J ends lost 2 bases and 3 bases, in that order; junction bases with no gene match: 5. CDR1 MNHEY and CDR2 SVGAGI come from the germline V gene. CDR3 length: 15 residues. CDR3 nucleotide sequence: TGTGCCAGCAGTTACGGGACAGGGCCTCTCTACGAGCAGTACTTC. Its protein is CASSYGTGPLYEQYF.